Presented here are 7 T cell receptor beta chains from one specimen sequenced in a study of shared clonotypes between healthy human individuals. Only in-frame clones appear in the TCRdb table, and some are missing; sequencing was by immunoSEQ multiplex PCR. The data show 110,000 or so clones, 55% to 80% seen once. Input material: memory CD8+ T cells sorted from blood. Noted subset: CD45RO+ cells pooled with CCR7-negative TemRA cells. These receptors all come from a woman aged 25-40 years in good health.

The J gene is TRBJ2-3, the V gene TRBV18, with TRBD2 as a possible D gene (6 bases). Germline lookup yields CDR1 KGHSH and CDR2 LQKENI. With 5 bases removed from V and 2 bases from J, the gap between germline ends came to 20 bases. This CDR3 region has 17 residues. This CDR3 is CASSTCSVVAATDTQYF. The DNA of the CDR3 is TGTGCCAGCTCAACTTGCTCGGTGGTAGCGGCCACAGATACGCAGTATTTT.

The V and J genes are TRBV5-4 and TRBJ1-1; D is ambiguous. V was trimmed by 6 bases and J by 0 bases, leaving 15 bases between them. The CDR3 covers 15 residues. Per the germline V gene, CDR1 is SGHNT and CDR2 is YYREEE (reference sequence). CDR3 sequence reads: CASTKGPGMNTEAFF. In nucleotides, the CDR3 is TGTGCCAGCACCAAGGGTCCGGGGATGAACACTGAAGCTTTCTTT.

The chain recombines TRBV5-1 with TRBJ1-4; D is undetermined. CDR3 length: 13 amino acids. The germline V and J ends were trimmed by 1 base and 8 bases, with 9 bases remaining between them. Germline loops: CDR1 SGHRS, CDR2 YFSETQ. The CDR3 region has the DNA TGCGCCAGCAGCTTGTCGGGCGGGGAAAAACTGTTTTTT. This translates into CASSLSGGEKLFF. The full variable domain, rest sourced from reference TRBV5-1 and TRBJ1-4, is KAGVTQTPRYLIKTRGQQVTLSCSPISGHRSVSWYQQTPGQGLQFLFEYFSETQRNKGNFPGRFSGRQFSNSRSEMNVSTLELGDSALYLCASSLSGGEKLFFGSGTQLSVL.

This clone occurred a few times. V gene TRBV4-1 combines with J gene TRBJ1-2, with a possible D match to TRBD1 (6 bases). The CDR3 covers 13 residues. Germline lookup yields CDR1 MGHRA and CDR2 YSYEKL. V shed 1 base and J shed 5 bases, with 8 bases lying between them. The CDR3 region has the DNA TGCGCCAGCAGCCAAGGGACAGATTATGGCTACACCTTC. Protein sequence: CASSQGTDYGYTF.

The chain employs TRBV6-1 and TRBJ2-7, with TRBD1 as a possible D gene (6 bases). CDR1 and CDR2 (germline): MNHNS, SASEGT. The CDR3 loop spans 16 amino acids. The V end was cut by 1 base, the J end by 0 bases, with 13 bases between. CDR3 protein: CASSEVREGGSYEQYF. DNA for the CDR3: TGTGCCAGCAGTGAAGTTAGGGAAGGGGGCTCCTACGAGCAGTACTTC.

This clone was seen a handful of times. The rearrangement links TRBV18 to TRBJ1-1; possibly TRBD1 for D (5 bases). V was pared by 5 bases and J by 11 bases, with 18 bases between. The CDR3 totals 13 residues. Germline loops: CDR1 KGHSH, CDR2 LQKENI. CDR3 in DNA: TGTGCCAGCTCAGAAAAGTGGGGCGAAGTGGCTTTCTTT. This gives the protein CASSEKWGEVAFF.

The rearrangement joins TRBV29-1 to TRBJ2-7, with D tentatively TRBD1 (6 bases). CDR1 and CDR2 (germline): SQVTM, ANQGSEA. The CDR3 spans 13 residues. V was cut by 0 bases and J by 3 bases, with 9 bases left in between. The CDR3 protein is CSVEDLDSYEQYF. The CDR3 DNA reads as TGCAGCGTTGAAGATCTGGACAGCTACGAGCAGTACTTC.